Following are 7 T cell receptor beta chains from one sample sequenced in a study of radiotherapy plus CTLA-4 blockade in lung cancer. Profiled with immunoSEQ multiplex PCR; TCRdb holds only in-frame clones, not every one. The table has some 96,000 clones, just over 85% seen once. This specimen consisted of peripheral blood, obtained from a patient treated with radiotherapy plus ipilimumab. The receptor set was obtained from a human donor with non-small cell lung cancer that progressed on radiotherapy plus ipilimumab.

V and J are TRBV11-2 and TRBJ2-5; 7 nucleotides line up with TRBD1. The germline CDR1 and CDR2 sequences are SGHAT and FQNNGV. Trimming cost V 4 bases and J 4 bases; bases outside gene matches: 9. This CDR3 is built from 15 residues. The CDR3 DNA follows: TGTGCCAGCAGCTACCCTTGGGACAGAGTAGAGACCCAGTACTTC. Translation: CASSYPWDRVETQYF.

The genes are TRBV4-1 and TRBJ2-2; perhaps TRBD1 as D (6 bases). V was trimmed by 0 bases and J by 4 bases, leaving 12 bases between them. The CDR3 extends over 16 amino acids. Germline values: CDR1 MGHRA, CDR2 YSYEKL. CDR3 in amino acids: CASSQEGTRGTGELFF. As DNA, the CDR3 is TGCGCCAGCAGCCAAGAAGGGACCAGGGGCACCGGGGAGCTGTTTTTT.

This sequence joins TRBV30 and TRBJ1-5; D gene uncertain. The CDR3 loop spans 13 amino acids. Trimming cost V 3 bases and J 7 bases, with 13 bases left between them. In germline, CDR1 is GTSNPN, CDR2 SVGIG (reference sequence). CDR3 in DNA: TGTGCCTGGAGCGAACGGGCGGGACAGCCCCAGCATTTT. Residues: CAWSERAGQPQHF.

The rearrangement links TRBV30 to TRBJ2-1; 7 bases line up with TRBD2. Germline CDR1 and CDR2: GTSNPN and SVGIG (reference sequence). CDR3 length: 17 amino acids. With V trimmed by 1 base and J by 1 base, 10 bases remained unmatched. CDR3: CAWSGQGGSSSYNEQFF. The CDR3 region has the DNA TGTGCCTGGAGTGGGCAGGGAGGGAGTTCGTCCTACAATGAGCAGTTCTTC. Full variable domain (missing parts from reference TRBV30 and TRBJ2-1): SQTIHQWPATLVQPVGSPLSLECTVEGTSNPNLYWYRQAAGRGLQLLFYSVGIGQISSEVPQNLSASRPQDRQFILSSKKLLLSDSGFYLCAWSGQGGSSSYNEQFFGPGTRLTVL.

The rearrangement uses TRBV29-1 and TRBJ2-2, with D possibly being TRBD2 (6 bases). CDR1 is SQVTM, CDR2 ANQGSEA, per germline. V lost 7 bases, J lost 4 bases, and 16 bases lay in between. The CDR3 sequence is 14 residues long. The CDR3 nucleotides read TGCAGCGGGGGCGGGATGGGAGCCACCGGGGAGCTGTTTTTT. Protein sequence: CSGGGMGATGELFF.

The V call is TRBV25-1, the J call TRBJ2-1; unclear D gene. Germline V lookup: CDR1 MGHDK, CDR2 SYGVNS. This CDR3 region has 11 residues. Trimming shortened V by 8 bases and J by 4 bases, and 6 bases separated the two germline ends. The CDR3 coding sequence is TGTGCCAGCGCTGGTTACAATGAGCAGTTCTTC. This encodes CASAGYNEQFF.

This chain connects TRBV5-1 to TRBJ2-1, with 14 bases that match TRBD2. Germline CDR1 SGHRS, CDR2 YFSETQ. The CDR3 has 15 amino acids. The junction had 10 bases not matched to a gene; V was cut back by 7 bases and J by 10 bases. Here the CDR3 reads CASLGLAGGAAEQFF. CDR3 nucleotide sequence: TGCGCCAGCCTCGGACTAGCGGGGGGTGCGGCGGAGCAGTTCTTC. The whole variable domain, remainder taken from reference TRBV5-1 and TRBJ2-1, is KAGVTQTPRYLIKTRGQQVTLSCSPISGHRSVSWYQQTPGQGLQFLFEYFSETQRNKGNFPGRFSGRQFSNSRSEMNVSTLELGDSALYLCASLGLAGGAAEQFFGPGTRLTVL.